This is a list of T cell receptor beta chains from one sample in a study of blood T cells in healthy people across ages. MiXCR was run by TCRdb on the 5' RACE reads, yielding one entry per CDR3 protein. The sample consists of roughly 1 million distinct CDR3 sequences, under 30% of them appearing once. These sequences were also reported in another study, on T cells of mothers and their children.

Material for sequencing was blood. The receptors stem from a girl aged 2 to 10 in good health. The CDR3 runs from the conserved cysteine through the conserved F or W. Each record gives: J gene, D gene, clone size, V gene, CDR3 protein, CDR3 DNA. A D gene is named only where the DNA matches it firmly. Not all rows give a size; the values are once, few, many and, for expanded clones, a class.

TRBJ2-3 | TRBD2 | NA | TRBV7-6 | CASSPGLALIDTQYF | TGTGCCAGCAGCCCGGGACTAGCGTTGATAGATACGCAGTATTTT
TRBJ2-4 | NA | few | TRBV7-9 | CASSLLGSDLDIQYF | TGTGCCAGCAGCCTACTCGGATCCGATTTAGACATTCAGTACTTC
TRBJ2-1 | NA | NA | TRBV4-2 | CASSQDMAREQFF | TGTGCCAGCAGCCAAGATATGGCCCGCGAGCAGTTCTTC
TRBJ2-3 | TRBD1 | NA | TRBV29-1 | CSTTGVPPTDTQYF | TGCAGCACAACAGGGGTCCCCCCCACAGATACGCAGTATTTT
TRBJ2-1 | TRBD2 | few | TRBV3-1 | CASSRVLAGENNEQFF | TGTGCCAGCAGCCGCGTACTAGCGGGAGAGAACAATGAGCAGTTCTTC
TRBJ2-1 | TRBD2 | few | TRBV27 | CASSPIAGGAYNEQFF | TGTGCCAGCAGTCCTATAGCGGGGGGTGCATACAATGAGCAGTTCTTC
TRBJ1-5 | NA | few | TRBV12-3/TRBV12-4 | CASRVQGQPQHF | TGTGCCAGCAGAGTACAGGGTCAGCCCCAGCATTTT
TRBJ2-7 | TRBD2 | few | TRBV12-5 | CASGFSTSGDSYEQYF | TGTGCTAGTGGTTTCTCGACTAGCGGGGACTCCTACGAGCAGTACTTC
TRBJ2-3 | TRBD1 | few | TRBV2 | CASSVAGGQGASDTQYF | TGTGCCAGCAGCGTGGCGGGGGGACAGGGGGCCTCAGATACGCAGTATTTT
TRBJ1-6 | TRBD1 | NA | TRBV11-3 | CASSGDRDSPLHF | TGTGCCAGCAGCGGGGACAGGGATTCACCCCTCCACTTT
TRBJ2-1 | TRBD2 | NA | TRBV12-3/TRBV12-4 | CASSPTAGSSHEQFF | TGTGCCAGCAGCCCAACAGCGGGATCGAGTCATGAGCAGTTCTTC
TRBJ2-3 | NA | NA | TRBV7-2 | CASSLTVFTDTQYF | TGTGCCAGCAGCTTGACAGTCTTCACAGATACGCAGTATTTT
TRBJ2-1 | NA | few | TRBV5-1 | CASSYQTPPSAYNEQFF | TGCGCCAGCAGCTACCAAACACCGCCTAGTGCTTACAATGAGCAGTTCTTC
TRBJ1-2 | TRBD1 | NA | TRBV7-2 | CASSLKYLGGNGYTF | TGTGCCAGCAGCTTAAAATATTTAGGGGGCAATGGCTACACCTTC
TRBJ2-4 | TRBD2 | NA | TRBV7-2 | CASSLGATSGGSRDIQYF | TGTGCCAGCAGCTTAGGGGCCACTAGCGGGGGATCCCGGGACATTCAGTACTTC
TRBJ2-5 | NA | NA | TRBV11-2 | CASSQQGRGTQYF | TGTGCCAGCAGCCAACAGGGTCGGGGGACCCAGTACTTC
TRBJ1-4 | NA | NA | TRBV6-4 | CAGLVRNRFQKLFF | TGTGCCGGACTAGTCCGGAATCGGTTTCAAAAACTGTTTTTT
TRBJ2-4 | TRBD2 | NA | TRBV3-1 | CASSPGLAGVVGEAKNIQYF | TGTGCCAGCAGCCCCGGACTAGCGGGGGTAGTTGGGGAAGCCAAAAACATTCAGTACTTC
TRBJ1-2 | NA | NA | TRBV7-2 | CASRGQSPYGYTF | TGTGCCAGCAGGGGACAATCCCCCTATGGCTACACCTTC
TRBJ1-6 | NA | few | TRBV24-1 | CAPSGAYSPLHF | TGTGCCCCTTCAGGGGCCTATTCACCCCTCCACTTT